Below, 9 T cell receptor beta chains from the same sample are listed, as sequenced in a study of cytomegalovirus exposure and HLA in healthy donors. PCR employed 60 Vbeta and 13 Jbeta primers. Method: immunoSEQ multiplex PCR; TCRdb's copy keeps in-frame clones and lacks some. The data contain just over 200,000 clones, about 70% of them singletons. Sequenced: PBMCs. The receptors originated from a man in his forties in good health and CMV-seropositive.

The chain joins TRBV6-5 to TRBJ1-6, with 10 bases fitting TRBD1. V shed 6 bases, J shed 9 bases, and the junction held 5 bases outside the gene matches. The CDR3 is 14 residues long. The germline gives CDR1 MNHEY, CDR2 SVGAGI. CDR3 residues: CASRGGTGVSPLHF. The CDR3 DNA is TGTGCCAGCAGAGGCGGGACAGGGGTTTCACCCCTCCACTTT.

V and J are TRBV27 and TRBJ2-7; 8 bases agree with TRBD1. The germline V gene encodes CDR1 MNHEY and CDR2 SMNVEV (reference sequence). J was trimmed by 2 bases and V by 9 bases; bases with no gene match: 6. The CDR3 is made up of 13 amino acids. CDR3 residues: CASRQGSPYEQYF. CDR3 bases: TGTGCCAGTCGACAGGGGAGTCCCTACGAGCAGTACTTC.

The sample holds a few counts of this clone. The chain recombines TRBV6-5 with TRBJ1-2; D unclear. The CDR3 is made up of 14 amino acids. The V gene's germline CDR1 is MNHEY and CDR2 SVGAGI. V was pared by 7 bases and J by 7 bases, with 19 bases between. The chain's CDR3 is CASTPYGGMGGYTF. CDR3 DNA: TGTGCCAGCACCCCCTACGGAGGGATGGGTGGCTACACCTTC.

This clone was counted a single time. The chain has TRBV27 and TRBJ2-5; D is ambiguous. CDR3 length: 14 residues. V dropped 3 bases and J dropped 7 bases, with 15 bases sitting between them. CDR1 and CDR2 (germline): MNHEY, SMNVEV (reference sequence). This CDR3 is CASSFGETKGTQYF. CDR3 DNA sequence: TGTGCCAGCAGTTTCGGAGAGACGAAAGGGACCCAGTACTTC.

Here the CDR3 reads CASRRGPSYEQYF. CDR3 DNA: TGTGCCAGCAGGCGGGGGCCCTCCTACGAGCAGTACTTC. This chain connects TRBV11-2 to TRBJ2-7; tentative D call: TRBD2 (7 bases). The CDR3 loop spans 13 amino acids. Trimming cost V 6 bases and J 0 bases, with 9 bases left between them. The V gene's germline CDR1 is SGHAT and CDR2 FQNNGV.

The chain couples TRBV4-2 to TRBJ2-5; D may be TRBD1 (5 bases). The V gene's germline CDR1 is LGHNA and CDR2 YNFKEQ. Trimming shortened V by 0 bases and J by 2 bases, and 7 bases separated the two germline ends. The CDR3 runs 14 residues. The CDR3 nucleotides are TGTGCCAGCAGCCAAGATCAGGGTCAAGAGACCCAGTACTTC. It is translated as CASSQDQGQETQYF.

V is TRBV2 and J is TRBJ1-1; the D is unclear. CDR1 and CDR2 (germline): SNHLY, FYNNEI. V lost 7 bases, J lost 2 bases, and 5 bases lay in between. The CDR3 is 11 residues long. CDR3 DNA: TGTGCCAGCACCCTCAACACTGAAGCTTTCTTT. Translating it yields CASTLNTEAFF.

This clone has a single count. The rearrangement links TRBV10-1 to TRBJ2-5; D remains ambiguous. The germline CDR1 and CDR2 sequences are WNHNN and SYGVQD (reference sequence). The V and J ends lost 0 bases and 4 bases respectively, with 9 bases between them. The CDR3 has 14 residues. The CDR3 reads CASSESATLETQYF. As DNA, the CDR3 is TGCGCCAGCAGTGAGTCGGCAACCCTAGAGACCCAGTACTTC.

The gene calls are TRBV5-1 and TRBJ2-7, with D possibly TRBD1 on 5 matching bases. Trimming pared 4 bases from V and 0 bases from J, leaving 5 bases between. The V gene's germline CDR1 is SGHRS and CDR2 YFSETQ. The CDR3 runs 12 residues. The CDR3 sequence: CASSDSSYEQYF. As DNA, the CDR3 is TGCGCCAGCAGCGACAGCTCCTACGAGCAGTACTTC. Full variable domain (missing parts from reference TRBV5-1 and TRBJ2-7): KAGVTQTPRYLIKTRGQQVTLSCSPISGHRSVSWYQQTPGQGLQFLFEYFSETQRNKGNFPGRFSGRQFSNSRSEMNVSTLELGDSALYLCASSDSSYEQYFGPGTRLTVT.